This T cell receptor (beta chain) comes out of a study of T cell responses to AZD1222 COVID-19 vaccine. Study information: Pooled in the analysis were second doses at about 4 or about 12 weeks. Findings and limits, study-wide: Spike-specific TCR breadth and depth were elevated following two AZD1222 doses. Among vaccine-associated CD4 TCRs, coverage spanned spike, with dominance at 160-218 and 743-854. Donors skewed white British and female; clonal diversity was possibly underestimated.

Germline V gene lookup returns CDR1 MNHEY and CDR2 SMNVEV (reference sequence). This CDR3 comprises 15 residues. V lost 2 bases and J 4 bases, leaving 12 bases between the germline ends. Sequenced by immunoSEQ multiplex PCR; TCRdb stores in-frame clones only, minus some. The top ten hold 0.9% of the sample, which has approximately 150,000 clones, 85% to 95% seen once. About this clone: Its target is unknown.

This specimen consisted of peripheral blood, obtained on day 0 of AZD1222 vaccination. V gene TRBV27 combines with J gene TRBJ1-5; D gene unclear. This sequence originates from an adult in good health. The CDR3 sequence is CASSLIRAPNQPQHF. For the CDR3, the DNA is TGTGCCAGCAGTTTAATTCGGGCACCAAATCAGCCCCAGCATTTT.